Sequencing of this T cell receptor beta chain was carried out in a study of T cells in Graves' hyperthyroidism and ophthalmopathy. At the level of the study: Sampling of peripheral blood happened at initial diagnosis, prior to any treatment.

RNA transcripts were the template for amplifying TCR beta CDR3 regions. Carried out on the TCR CDR3, a first-round RT-PCR used the HTBI primer set. Using its own MiXCR run on the multiplex PCR reads, TCRdb lists one record per CDR3 protein. The sample shows 500,000 to 700,000 distinct CDR3 sequences, 16% of them seen only once. Subjects aged 18 to 65 presented with newly diagnosed hyperthyroidism of less than 2 months' duration. Uncontrolled infection, other autoimmune disease, pregnancy or lactation excluded patients. V shed 0 bases, J shed 6 bases, and the junction held 13 bases outside the gene matches. Germline V lookup: CDR1 SGDLS, CDR2 YYNGEE. This CDR3 comprises 17 residues.

Sequenced: blood. The sequence came from a woman under 30 with Graves' hyperthyroidism. The genes are TRBV9 and TRBJ2-7; 9 bases agree with TRBD2. The CDR3, as DNA: TGTGCCAGCAGCGTAGATTTTGCGGGAGGGCCATCAGGCGAGCAGTACTTC. Translated: CASSVDFAGGPSGEQYF.